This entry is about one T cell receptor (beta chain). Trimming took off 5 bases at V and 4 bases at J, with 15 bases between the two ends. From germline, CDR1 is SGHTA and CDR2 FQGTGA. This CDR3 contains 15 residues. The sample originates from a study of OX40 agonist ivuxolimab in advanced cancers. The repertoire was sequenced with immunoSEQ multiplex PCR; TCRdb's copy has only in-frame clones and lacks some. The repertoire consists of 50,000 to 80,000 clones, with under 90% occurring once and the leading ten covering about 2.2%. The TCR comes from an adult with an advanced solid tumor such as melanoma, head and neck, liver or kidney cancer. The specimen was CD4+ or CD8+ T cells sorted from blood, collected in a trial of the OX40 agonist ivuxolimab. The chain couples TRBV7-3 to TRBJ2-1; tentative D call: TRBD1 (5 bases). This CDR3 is CASSLQGVEYNEQFF. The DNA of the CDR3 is TGTGCCAGCAGCCTGCAGGGCGTAGAATACAATGAGCAGTTCTTC.